This T cell receptor beta chain was obtained from a study of glioma-infiltrating T cells after dendritic cell vaccination. Amplification used 60 V beta primers and 13 J beta primers. Repertoires were generated with immunoSEQ multiplex PCR, while TCRdb's copy carries only in-frame clones and drops some. The sample holds almost 90,000 clones, roughly four fifths seen once. Germline V CDR1 and CDR2: SGHAT, FQNNGV. V gave up 5 bases and J gave up 5 bases, with 13 bases separating them. The CDR3 totals 13 residues. This clone turned up a few times. The sample's time point: after dendritic cell vaccination, including at tumor progression/relapse.

This TCR was recovered from a human donor with glioblastoma. V gene TRBV11-2 combines with J gene TRBJ2-7, with D maybe TRBD1 (6 bases). Specimen: blood, collected after dendritic cell vaccination. CDR3 bases: TGTGCCAGCAGCAACACGGACAGCGACGAGCAGTACTTC. This encodes CASSNTDSDEQYF.